These T cell receptor beta chains were read from a single sample in a study of control samples from healthy donors and cancer patients. Assay used: immunoSEQ multiplex PCR; TCRdb lists only in-frame clones, some missing. The table includes about 110,000 clones, 70% to 90% detected once. The sample was PBMCs. The receptors here all came from a woman aged 60-70 years with lung cancer. Each CDR3 is given with its conserved first and last residue. D genes are given only for firm matches. A row's size may be missing; if present it is once, few, many or a size class.

d_gene	v_gene	j_gene	abundance	CDR3aa	CDR3nt
.	TRBV4-1	TRBJ1-2	.	CASSQGEFSSYGYTF	TGCGCCAGCAGCCAAGGAGAATTTTCTTCCTATGGCTACACCTTC
.	TRBV13	TRBJ2-4	few	CASSLLSGTLSRAKNIQYF	TGTGCCAGCAGCTTATTAAGTGGGACCCTCAGCCGGGCCAAAAACATTCAGTACTTC
TRBD1	TRBV27	TRBJ1-5	.	CASSLFGTGGLRGNQPQHF	TGTGCCAGCAGTTTATTTGGGACAGGGGGCCTTCGTGGCAATCAGCCCCAGCATTTT
.	TRBV3-1/TRBV3-2	TRBJ1-1	.	CASSQEKDAEAFF	TGTGCCAGCAGCCAAGAGAAAGACGCTGAAGCTTTCTTT
TRBD2	TRBV11-3	TRBJ2-2	.	CASSFVSGGPGELFF	TGTGCCAGCAGCTTCGTCTCGGGAGGGCCCGGGGAGCTGTTTTTT
.	TRBV3-1/TRBV3-2	TRBJ1-6	.	CASSRTPSSYNSPLHF	TGTGCCAGCAGTCGGACTCCTAGCTCCTATAATTCACCCCTCCACTTT
.	TRBV6-5	TRBJ2-7	.	CAPLRLSSYEQYF	TGTGCCCCCTTGAGGCTAAGCTCCTACGAGCAGTACTTC
.	TRBV29-1	TRBJ1-2	.	CSVAQFEGPYYGYTF	TGCAGCGTTGCCCAGTTCGAAGGGCCCTACTATGGCTACACCTTC
TRBD1	TRBV10-3	TRBJ2-7	.	CAISTGDSYEQYF	TGTGCCATCAGTACAGGGGACTCCTACGAGCAGTACTTC
.	TRBV7-2	TRBJ2-2	.	CASSLAANTGELFF	TGTGCCAGCAGCTTAGCTGCGAACACCGGGGAGCTGTTTTTT
TRBD1	TRBV7-9	TRBJ1-3	.	CASSIPTGGSGNTIYF	TGTGCCAGCAGCATCCCGACAGGGGGTTCTGGAAACACCATATATTTT
.	TRBV24-1	TRBJ1-2	once	CATSEGQFYGYTF	TGTGCCACCAGTGAGGGACAATTTTATGGCTACACCTTC
.	TRBV27	TRBJ1-2	.	CASSPATGNHYGYTF	TGTGCCAGCAGTCCTGCGACAGGAAACCACTATGGCTACACCTTC
.	TRBV7-3	TRBJ1-2	once	CASSLGGNYGYTF	TGTGCCAGCAGCTTAGGGGGCAACTATGGCTACACCTTC
.	TRBV6-1	TRBJ2-5	.	CASSEGIAETQYF	TGTGCCAGCAGTGAAGGGATCGCGGAGACCCAGTACTTC
.	TRBV2	TRBJ2-5	.	CASNPGVQETQYF	TGTGCCAGCAACCCGGGGGTCCAAGAGACCCAGTACTTC
TRBD1	TRBV30	TRBJ1-4	.	CAWSGGRGNEKLFF	TGTGCCTGGAGTGGTGGCAGGGGGAATGAAAAACTGTTTTTT
TRBD2	TRBV7-2	TRBJ2-1	.	CASSLASGAYNEQFF	TGTGCCAGCAGCTTAGCCAGCGGGGCATACAATGAGCAGTTCTTC
.	TRBV4-3	TRBJ1-2	once	CASSQDRGAGYTF	TGCGCCAGCAGCCAAGATAGGGGGGCTGGCTACACCTTC
TRBD1	TRBV3-1/TRBV3-2	TRBJ1-1	.	CASSQSGTGALNTEAFF	TGTGCCAGCAGCCAATCCGGGACAGGGGCCTTGAACACTGAAGCTTTCTTT
TRBD1	TRBV30	TRBJ1-2	.	CAWSRGGWGYGYTF	TGTGCCTGGAGTAGAGGGGGCTGGGGCTATGGCTACACCTTC
.	TRBV10-3	TRBJ1-2	.	CATWSNRIYGYTF	TGTGCCACCTGGTCAAACAGAATTTATGGCTACACCTTC
.	TRBV7-3	TRBJ1-1	.	CASSLTGSTEAFF	TGTGCCAGCAGCTTAACCGGGTCAACTGAAGCTTTCTTT
.	TRBV27	TRBJ2-1	.	CASSLGRSSYNEQFF	TGTGCCAGCAGTTTAGGCAGGAGCTCCTACAATGAGCAGTTCTTC
.	TRBV18	TRBJ1-1	.	CASSPTSLNTEAFF	TGTGCCAGCTCACCGACATCCTTGAACACTGAAGCTTTCTTT
TRBD2	TRBV2	TRBJ2-3	.	CASSEEGLAKLDTQYF	TGTGCCAGCAGTGAAGAGGGACTAGCGAAGTTGGATACGCAGTATTTT
.	TRBV5-6	TRBJ1-2	.	CASSRGSFNYGYTF	TGTGCCAGCAGCCGGGGAAGTTTTAACTATGGCTACACCTTC
.	TRBV5-4	TRBJ1-4	.	CASSPRDNPTNEKLFF	TGTGCCAGCAGCCCCCGGGACAATCCAACTAATGAAAAACTGTTTTTT
TRBD1	TRBV7-2	TRBJ1-1	few	CASSFTTGTGAEAFF	TGTGCCAGCAGCTTTACCACCGGGACAGGGGCTGAAGCTTTCTTT
.	TRBV6-5	TRBJ2-1	.	CASSPGSSYNEQFF	TGTGCCAGCAGCCCGGGAAGCTCCTACAATGAGCAGTTCTTC
.	TRBV6-2/TRBV6-3	TRBJ1-1	.	CASSYRTAGNTEAFF	TGTGCCAGCAGTTACCGTACGGCAGGGAACACTGAAGCTTTCTTT
.	TRBV3-1/TRBV3-2	TRBJ1-2	.	CASSLGGLLANYGYTF	TGTGCCAGCAGCCTTGGTGGGCTTTTAGCTAACTATGGCTACACCTTC
.	TRBV7-3	TRBJ1-1	.	CASSLNLGDTEAFF	TGTGCCAGCAGCTTAAATCTGGGAGACACTGAAGCTTTCTTT
TRBD1	TRBV5-1	TRBJ2-6	.	CASSFWTGGITGANVLTF	TGCGCCAGCAGCTTTTGGACAGGGGGGATCACTGGGGCCAACGTCCTGACTTTC
.	TRBV5-1	TRBJ1-1	once	CASNRIPREGTEAFF	TGCGCCAGCAACCGCATACCCAGGGAGGGCACTGAAGCTTTCTTT
TRBD1	TRBV27	TRBJ1-4	.	CASSLGTAVNEKLFF	TGTGCCAGCAGTCTCGGGACAGCTGTTAATGAAAAACTGTTTTTT
.	TRBV7-6	TRBJ2-1	.	CASSLAVTGGFSYNEQFF	TGTGCCAGCAGCTTAGCGGTCACGGGTGGATTCTCCTACAATGAGCAGTTCTTC
.	TRBV5-5	TRBJ1-4	.	CASSLWGVNEKLFF	TGTGCCAGCAGCTTGTGGGGGGTAAATGAAAAACTGTTTTTT
.	TRBV5-6	TRBJ1-2	.	CASTKRGGHGYTF	TGTGCCAGCACCAAAAGGGGGGGGCATGGCTACACCTTC
.	TRBV30	TRBJ1-3	.	CARGSLNTIYF	TGTGCCAGGGGGAGTCTGAACACCATATATTTT
.	TRBV3-1/TRBV3-2	TRBJ1-1	.	CASSPTGYTEAFF	TGTGCCAGCAGCCCGACGGGGTACACTGAAGCTTTCTTT
TRBD2	TRBV3-1/TRBV3-2	TRBJ2-1	.	CASSQDLAGARNEQFF	TGTGCCAGCAGCCAAGATCTAGCGGGAGCTCGGAATGAGCAGTTCTTC
TRBD2	TRBV18	TRBJ2-7	.	CASSPPGLAGGQSGEQYF	TGTGCCAGCTCACCCCCGGGACTAGCGGGGGGGCAGTCAGGGGAGCAGTACTTC
.	TRBV2	TRBJ2-1	.	CASSGGRLPNNEQFF	TGTGCCAGCAGTGGCGGCAGACTACCGAACAATGAGCAGTTCTTC
.	TRBV2	TRBJ2-3	.	CASSPGPADTQYF	TGTGCCAGCAGTCCAGGGCCCGCAGATACGCAGTATTTT
TRBD1	TRBV19	TRBJ2-7	.	CASRMTGGLNEQYF	TGTGCCAGTAGAATGACAGGGGGCTTGAACGAGCAGTACTTC
.	TRBV4-3	TRBJ1-5	.	CASSQAHRENQPQHF	TGCGCCAGCAGCCAAGCTCACAGGGAGAATCAGCCCCAGCATTTT
.	TRBV6-1	TRBJ2-6	.	CASSEQGSGANVLTF	TGTGCCAGCAGTGAACAGGGCTCTGGGGCCAACGTCCTGACTTTC
.	TRBV19	TRBJ2-1	.	CASSTRTRGNEQFF	TGTGCCAGTAGTACCCGGACCAGAGGAAATGAGCAGTTCTTC
TRBD2	TRBV19	TRBJ2-2	.	CASSPGLAANTGELFF	TGTGCCAGTAGTCCAGGACTAGCGGCGAACACCGGGGAGCTGTTTTTT
.	TRBV5-4	TRBJ1-3	.	CASSLWGGSSGNTIYF	TGTGCCAGCAGCTTGTGGGGCGGGAGCTCTGGAAACACCATATATTTT
TRBD1	TRBV30	TRBJ1-1	.	CACSRDRNTEAFF	TGTGCCTGCTCCCGGGACAGGAACACTGAAGCTTTCTTT
TRBD1	TRBV7-7	TRBJ1-4	once	CASSRGQGHEKLFF	TGTGCTAGCAGCCGGGGACAGGGTCATGAAAAACTGTTTTTT
TRBD1	TRBV11-3	TRBJ1-1	.	CASSGRTGGTEAFF	TGTGCCAGCAGCGGACGGACAGGGGGCACTGAAGCTTTCTTT